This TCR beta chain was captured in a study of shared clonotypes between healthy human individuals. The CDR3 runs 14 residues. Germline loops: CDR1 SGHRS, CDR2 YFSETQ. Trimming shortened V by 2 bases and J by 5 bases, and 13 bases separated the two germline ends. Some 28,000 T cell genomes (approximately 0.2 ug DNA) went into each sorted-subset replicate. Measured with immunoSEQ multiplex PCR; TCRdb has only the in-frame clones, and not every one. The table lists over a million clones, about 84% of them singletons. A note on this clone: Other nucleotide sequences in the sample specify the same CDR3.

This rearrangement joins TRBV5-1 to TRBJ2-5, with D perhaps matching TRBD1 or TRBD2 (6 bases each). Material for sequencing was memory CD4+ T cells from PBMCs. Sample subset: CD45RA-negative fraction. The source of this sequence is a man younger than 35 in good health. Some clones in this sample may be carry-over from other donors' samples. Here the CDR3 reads CASSFGGSGETQYF. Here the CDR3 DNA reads TGCGCCAGCAGCTTCGGGGGCTCGGGGGAGACCCAGTACTTC.